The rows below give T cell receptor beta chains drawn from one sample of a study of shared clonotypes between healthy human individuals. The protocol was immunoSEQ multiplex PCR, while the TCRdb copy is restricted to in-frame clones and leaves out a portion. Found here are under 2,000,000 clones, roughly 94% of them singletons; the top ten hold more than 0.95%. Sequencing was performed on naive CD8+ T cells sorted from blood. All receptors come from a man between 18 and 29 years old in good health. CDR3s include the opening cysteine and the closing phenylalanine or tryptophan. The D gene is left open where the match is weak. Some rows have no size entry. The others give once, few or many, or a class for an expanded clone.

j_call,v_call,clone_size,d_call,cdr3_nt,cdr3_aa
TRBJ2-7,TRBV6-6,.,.,TGTGCCAGCAGTAATCCGGGACATATCACCTACGAGCAGTACTTC,CASSNPGHITYEQYF
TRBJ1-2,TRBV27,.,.,TGTGCCAGCAGTCCCCTGACAGGCTCGTACTATGGCTACACCTTC,CASSPLTGSYYGYTF
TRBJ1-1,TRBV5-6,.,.,TGTGCCAGCAGCCAGGACGGGGGTGAAGCTTTCTTT,CASSQDGGEAFF
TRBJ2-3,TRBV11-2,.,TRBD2,TGTGCCAGCAGCTTAGCTTTCGGGGTTGCTAGCGGGAGGACAGATACGCAGTATTTT,CASSLAFGVASGRTDTQYF
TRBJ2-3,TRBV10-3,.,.,TGTGCCATCAGTGGTGGCGGGGGCACAGATACGCAGTATTTT,CAISGGGGTDTQYF
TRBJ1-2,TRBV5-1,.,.,TGCGCCAGCAGCTTAAGAGGGGGGTATGGCTACACCTTC,CASSLRGGYGYTF
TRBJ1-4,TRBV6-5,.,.,TGTGCCAGCAGTTACTCCGAGGGAGTTGAGGAAAAACTGTTTTTT,CASSYSEGVEEKLFF
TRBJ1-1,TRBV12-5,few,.,TGTGCTAGTGGAGGGGGGAACACTGAAGCTTTCTTT,CASGGGNTEAFF
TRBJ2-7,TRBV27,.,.,TGTGCCAGCAGTTTATTAGGGAACTTCAACGAGCAGTACTTC,CASSLLGNFNEQYF
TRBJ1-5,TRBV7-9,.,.,TGTGCCAGCAGCACAAGCCTAGGGAATCAGCCCCAGCATTTT,CASSTSLGNQPQHF
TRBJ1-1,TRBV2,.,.,TGTGCCAGCAGTGAATGGAGGGATATGAGGACTGAAGCTTTCTTT,CASSEWRDMRTEAFF
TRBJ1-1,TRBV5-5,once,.,TGTGCCAGCAGCTTGGCCGTGAACACTGAAGCTTTCTTT,CASSLAVNTEAFF
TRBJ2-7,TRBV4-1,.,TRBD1,TGCGCCAGCAGCCAAGGACAGGGCTGGGACGAGCAGTACTTC,CASSQGQGWDEQYF
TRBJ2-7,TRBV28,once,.,TGTGCCAGCAGTTTAGAGGGCTCGGGTTACGAGCAGTACTTC,CASSLEGSGYEQYF
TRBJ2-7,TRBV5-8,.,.,TGTGCCAGCAGCTTTATCGGGGGTAACTACGAGCAGTACTTC,CASSFIGGNYEQYF
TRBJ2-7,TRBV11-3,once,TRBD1,TGTGCCAGCAGCCCCGGGACAGGGGGCGGCGAGCAGTACTTC,CASSPGTGGGEQYF
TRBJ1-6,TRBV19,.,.,TGTGCCAGTAGTATGGGGTCCGGCAATGGGGCCCTCCACTTT,CASSMGSGNGALHF
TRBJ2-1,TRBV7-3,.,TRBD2,TGTGCCAGCAGCTTCCGGGACTATCCTTTCTATGAGCAGTTCTTC,CASSFRDYPFYEQFF
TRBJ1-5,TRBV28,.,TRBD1,TGTGCCAGCAGTTTAGACAGGGGGAGCAATCAGCCCCAGCATTTT,CASSLDRGSNQPQHF
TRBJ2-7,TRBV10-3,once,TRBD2,TGTGCCATCAGGACTAGCGGGAGCTACGAGCAGTACTTC,CAIRTSGSYEQYF
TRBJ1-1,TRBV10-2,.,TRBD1,TGCGCCAGCAGTGACAGGGGGCTCACTGAAGCTTTCTTT,CASSDRGLTEAFF
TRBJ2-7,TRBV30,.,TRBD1,TGTGCCTGGGGTCAGGGGGTCGAGCAGTACTTC,CAWGQGVEQYF
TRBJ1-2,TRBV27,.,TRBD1,TGTGCCAGCAGTTTTGGATTCGGGACAGGTGCGAACTATGGCTACACCTTC,CASSFGFGTGANYGYTF
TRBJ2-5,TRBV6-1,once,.,TGTGCCAGCAGTGATGGTCTCCCGGGAGAGACCCAGTACTTC,CASSDGLPGETQYF
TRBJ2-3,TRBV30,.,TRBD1,TGTGCCTGGAGTGCCGGACAGGGGTTTTCGGATACGCAGTATTTT,CAWSAGQGFSDTQYF
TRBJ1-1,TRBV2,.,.,TGTGCCAGCAGTGCGTGGGGATCGGCTGAAGCTTTCTTT,CASSAWGSAEAFF
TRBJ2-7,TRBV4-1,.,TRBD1,TGCGCCAGCAGCCAAGACGTACAGGGGTACGAGCAGTACTTC,CASSQDVQGYEQYF
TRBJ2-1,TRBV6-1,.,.,TGTGCCAGCAGGGAATGGGAGAAGGAAGTCTACAATGAGCAGTTCTTC,CASREWEKEVYNEQFF
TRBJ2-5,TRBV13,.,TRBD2,TGTGCCAGCAGCCTCTATTCTAGCGGGGACCAAGAGACCCAGTACTTC,CASSLYSSGDQETQYF
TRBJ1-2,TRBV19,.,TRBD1,TGTGCCAGTAGTATTCCGGGACAGTTATATGGCTACACCTTC,CASSIPGQLYGYTF
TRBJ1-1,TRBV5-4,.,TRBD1,TGTGCCAGCAGCTTGTCGACAGGGGGCCACACTGAAGCTTTCTTT,CASSLSTGGHTEAFF
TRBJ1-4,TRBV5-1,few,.,TGCGCCAGCAGCTTGGGGCAGGGAGATGAAAAACTGTTTTTT,CASSLGQGDEKLFF
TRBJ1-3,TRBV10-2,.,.,TGCGCCAGCAGTGAGACGGGGACATCTGGAAACACCATATATTTT,CASSETGTSGNTIYF
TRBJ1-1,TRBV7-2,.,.,TGTGCCAGCAGCTTAGGGTTTACGCAGAACACTGAAGCTTTCTTT,CASSLGFTQNTEAFF
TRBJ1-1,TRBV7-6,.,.,TGTGCCAGCAGCCAGACTGGGACCACTGAAGCTTTCTTT,CASSQTGTTEAFF
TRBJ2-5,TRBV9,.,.,TGTGCCAGCAGCGTAGATTCGCGGACGGGAGAGACCCAGTACTTC,CASSVDSRTGETQYF
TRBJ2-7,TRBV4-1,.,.,TGCGCCAGCAGCCAAGACTCGGGGGATATCTCCTACGAGCAGTACTTC,CASSQDSGDISYEQYF
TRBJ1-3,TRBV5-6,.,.,TGTGCCAGCAGCTTGTCGGCAGGGGAAGGCCCATACTCTGGAAACACCATATATTTT,CASSLSAGEGPYSGNTIYF
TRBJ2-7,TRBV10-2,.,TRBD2,TGCGCCAGCAGTGCGAGACTAGCCTCCTACGAGCAGTACTTC,CASSARLASYEQYF
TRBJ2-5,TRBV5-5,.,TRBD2,TGTGCCAGCAGCTTGGTGGGACTAGCGGGGAGAGAGACCCAGTACTTC,CASSLVGLAGRETQYF
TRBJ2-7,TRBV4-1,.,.,TGCGCCAGCAGCCAAGACCCAGCCACCTACGAGCAGTACTTC,CASSQDPATYEQYF
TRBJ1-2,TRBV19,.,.,TGTGCCAGTAGTACCATGGGGGGAAGTGGCTACACCTTC,CASSTMGGSGYTF
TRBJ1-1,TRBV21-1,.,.,TGTGCCAGCAGCAAAGAATCGGGCGATCGAGGGGCGAACACTGAAGCTTTCTTT,CASSKESGDRGANTEAFF
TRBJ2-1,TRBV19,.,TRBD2,TGTGCCAGTAGTGGACTACGTAGCGGGAGCCCCCACATGAAGAATGAGCAGTTCTTC,CASSGLRSGSPHMKNEQFF
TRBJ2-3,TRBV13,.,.,TGTGCCAGCAGCTGGGGGGAAGATACGCAGTATTTT,CASSWGEDTQYF
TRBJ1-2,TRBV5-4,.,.,TGTGCCAGCAGCCGAGACAGGCAAGAACTTGATGGCTACACCTTC,CASSRDRQELDGYTF
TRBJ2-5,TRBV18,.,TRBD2,TGTGCCAGCTCACCCTTAGCGGGAGAGACCCAGTACTTC,CASSPLAGETQYF
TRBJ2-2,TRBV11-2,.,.,TGTGCCAGCAGCTTAGACAGCACCGGGGAGCTGTTTTTT,CASSLDSTGELFF
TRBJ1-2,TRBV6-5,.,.,TGTGCCAGCAACCCAGGGGCAGGGGCTAAGGGCTACACCTTC,CASNPGAGAKGYTF
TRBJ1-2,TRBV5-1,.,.,TGCGCCAGCAGCTTGAGCTCCCCCGGTATGTGGGACTATGGCTACACCTTC,CASSLSSPGMWDYGYTF
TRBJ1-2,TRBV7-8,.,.,TGTGCCAGCAGCCTAGGAGGGACTCCCTATGGCTACACCTTC,CASSLGGTPYGYTF